What follows is one TCR beta chain and its context. Its antigen is as yet unknown. J lost 5 bases, V lost 1 base, and 4 bases had no gene match. The CDR3 contains 15 residues. Germline CDR1 reads LNHDA; CDR2 reads SQIVND (reference sequence). TCRdb fed the reads into MiXCR, producing one record per CDR3 protein. The profile shows more than 650,000 distinct CDR3 sequences, roughly 36% of them singletons. The data were taken from a study of T cell repertoires in cytomegalovirus infection. Overall study context: Matching HLA type and CMV infection were both indicated by public TCR beta signatures.

Whole-study findings and limits: Clonotype analysis showed dominance of the ex vivo response by HLA-C-restricted CMV-specific TCR beta clonotypes. Based on cumulative public TCR beta family frequency, carriers of CMV plus the relevant HLA were identified.

This TCR came from a human donor in good health (CMV status not recorded). Some clones in this sample may be carry-over from other donors' samples. Sequencing input: PBMCs. This rearrangement joins TRBV19 to TRBJ2-1; 8 bases align to TRBD2. CDR3 coding DNA: TGTGCCAGTAGTATAGGACGGGAGGGTGACAATGAGCAGTTCTTC. Encoded protein: CASSIGREGDNEQFF.